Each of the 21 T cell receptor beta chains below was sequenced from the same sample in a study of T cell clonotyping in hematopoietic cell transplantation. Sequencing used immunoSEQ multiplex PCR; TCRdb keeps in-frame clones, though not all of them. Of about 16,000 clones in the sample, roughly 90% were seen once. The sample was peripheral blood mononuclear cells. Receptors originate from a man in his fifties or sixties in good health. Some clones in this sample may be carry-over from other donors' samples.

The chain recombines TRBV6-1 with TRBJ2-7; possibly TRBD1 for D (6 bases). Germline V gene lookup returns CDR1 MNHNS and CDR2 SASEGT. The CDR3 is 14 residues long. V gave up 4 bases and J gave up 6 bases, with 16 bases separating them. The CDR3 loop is CASSGTASLAEQYF. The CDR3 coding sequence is TGTGCCAGCAGTGGGACAGCCTCCCTCGCCGAGCAGTACTTC.

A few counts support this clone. CDR3 DNA: TGTGCCAGCACCCAGGGATTTCCGGGTGGCTACACCTTC. This gives the protein CASTQGFPGGYTF. This sequence joins TRBV6-1 and TRBJ1-2; a possible D gene is TRBD1 (5 bases). V was pared by 7 bases and J by 7 bases, with 16 bases between. The germline V gene has CDR1 MNHNS and CDR2 SASEGT. This CDR3 region has 13 residues.

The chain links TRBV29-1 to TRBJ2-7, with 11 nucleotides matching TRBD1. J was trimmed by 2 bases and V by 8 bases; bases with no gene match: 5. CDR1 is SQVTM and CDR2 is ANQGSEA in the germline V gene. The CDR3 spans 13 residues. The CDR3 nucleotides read TGCAGCACGCGGGGACAGGGGGCCTACGAGCAGTACTTC. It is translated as CSTRGQGAYEQYF.

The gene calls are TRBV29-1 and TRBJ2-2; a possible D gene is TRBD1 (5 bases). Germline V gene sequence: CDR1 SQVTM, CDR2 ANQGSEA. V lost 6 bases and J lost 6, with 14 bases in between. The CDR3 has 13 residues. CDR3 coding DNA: TGCAGCGTCGGACACTTAAGGGCCGGGGAGCTGTTTTTT. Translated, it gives CSVGHLRAGELFF.

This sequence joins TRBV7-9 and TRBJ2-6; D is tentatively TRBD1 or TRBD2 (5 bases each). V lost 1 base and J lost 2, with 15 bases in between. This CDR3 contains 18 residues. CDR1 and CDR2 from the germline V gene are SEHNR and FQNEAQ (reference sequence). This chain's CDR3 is CASSLVPRGTAGANVLTF. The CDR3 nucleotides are TGTGCCAGCAGCTTAGTCCCGCGTGGGACGGCTGGGGCCAACGTCCTGACTTTC. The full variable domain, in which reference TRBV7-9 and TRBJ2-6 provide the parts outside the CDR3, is DTGVSQNPRHKITKRGQNVTFRCDPISEHNRLYWYRQTLGQGPEFLTYFQNEAQLEKSRLLSDRFSAERPKGSFSTLEIQRTEQGDSAMYLCASSLVPRGTAGANVLTFGAGSRLTVL.

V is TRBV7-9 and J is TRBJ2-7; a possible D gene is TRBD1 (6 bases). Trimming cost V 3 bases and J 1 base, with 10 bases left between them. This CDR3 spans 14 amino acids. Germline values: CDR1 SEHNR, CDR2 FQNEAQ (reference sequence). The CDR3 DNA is TGTGCCAGCAGCTTTTTAGGACAGTCCTACGAGCAGTACTTC. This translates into CASSFLGQSYEQYF.

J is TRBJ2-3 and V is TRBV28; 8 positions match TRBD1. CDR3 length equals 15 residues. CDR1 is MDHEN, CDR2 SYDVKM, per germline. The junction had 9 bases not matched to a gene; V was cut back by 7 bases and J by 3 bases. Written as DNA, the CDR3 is TGTGCCAGCAAGAAGTTCGACAGGGGAACAGATACGCAGTATTTT. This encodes CASKKFDRGTDTQYF. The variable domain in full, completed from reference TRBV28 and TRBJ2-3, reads DVKVTQSSRYLVKRTGEKVFLECVQDMDHENMFWYRQDPGLGLRLIYFSYDVKMKEKGDIPEGYSVSREKKERFSLILESASTNQTSMYLCASKKFDRGTDTQYFGPGTRLTVL.

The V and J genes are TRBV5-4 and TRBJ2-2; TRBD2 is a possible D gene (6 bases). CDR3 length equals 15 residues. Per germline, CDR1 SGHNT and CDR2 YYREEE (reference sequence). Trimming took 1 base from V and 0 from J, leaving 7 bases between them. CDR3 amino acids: CASSLTGANTGELFF. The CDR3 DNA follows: TGTGCCAGCAGCTTGACGGGGGCGAACACCGGGGAGCTGTTTTTT.

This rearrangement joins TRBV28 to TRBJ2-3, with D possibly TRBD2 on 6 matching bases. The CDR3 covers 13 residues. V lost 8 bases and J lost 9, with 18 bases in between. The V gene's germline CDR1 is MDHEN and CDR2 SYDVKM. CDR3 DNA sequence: TGTGCCAGCGCCCCCCGGGACTTCGCAACGCAGTATTTT. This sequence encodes CASAPRDFATQYF. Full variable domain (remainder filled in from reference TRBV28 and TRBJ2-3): DVKVTQSSRYLVKRTGEKVFLECVQDMDHENMFWYRQDPGLGLRLIYFSYDVKMKEKGDIPEGYSVSREKKERFSLILESASTNQTSMYLCASAPRDFATQYFGPGTRLTVL.

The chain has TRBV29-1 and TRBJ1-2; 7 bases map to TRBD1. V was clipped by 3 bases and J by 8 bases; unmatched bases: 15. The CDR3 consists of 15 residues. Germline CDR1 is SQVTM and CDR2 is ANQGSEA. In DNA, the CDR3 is TGCAGCGTTGACCCACCCGGACAGGCCCTAGGGGGCTACACCTTC. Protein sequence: CSVDPPGQALGGYTF. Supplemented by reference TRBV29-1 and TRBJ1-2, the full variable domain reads SAVISQKPSRDICQRGTSLTIQCQVDSQVTMMFWYRQQPGQSLTLIATANQGSEATYESGFVIDKFPISRPNLTFSTLTVSNMSPEDSSIYLCSVDPPGQALGGYTFGSGTRLTVV.

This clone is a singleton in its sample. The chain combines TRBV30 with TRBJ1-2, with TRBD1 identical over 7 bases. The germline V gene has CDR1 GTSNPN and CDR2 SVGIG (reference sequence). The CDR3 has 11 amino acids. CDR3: CAEGGAGGYTF. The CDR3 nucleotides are TGTGCAGAAGGGGGCGCGGGTGGCTACACCTTC.

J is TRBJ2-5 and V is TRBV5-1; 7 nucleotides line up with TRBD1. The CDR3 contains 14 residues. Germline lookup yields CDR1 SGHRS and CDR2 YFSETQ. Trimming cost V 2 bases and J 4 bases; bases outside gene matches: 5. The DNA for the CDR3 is TGCGCCAGCAGCTTCCTCCGGGACAGAGAGACCCAGTACTTC. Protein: CASSFLRDRETQYF.

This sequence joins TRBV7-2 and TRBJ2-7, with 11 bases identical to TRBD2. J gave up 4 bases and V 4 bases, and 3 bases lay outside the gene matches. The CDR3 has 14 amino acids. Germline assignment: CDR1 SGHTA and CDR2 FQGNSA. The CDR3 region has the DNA TGTGCCAGCAGCTACCTAGCGGGGGGATACGAGCAGTACTTC. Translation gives CASSYLAGGYEQYF.

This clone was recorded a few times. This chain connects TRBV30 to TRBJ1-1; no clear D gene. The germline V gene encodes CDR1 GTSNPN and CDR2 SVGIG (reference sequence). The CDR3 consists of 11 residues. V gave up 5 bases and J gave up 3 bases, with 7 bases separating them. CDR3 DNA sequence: TGTGCCTGGGGGGTATACACTGAAGCTTTCTTT. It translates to CAWGVYTEAFF.

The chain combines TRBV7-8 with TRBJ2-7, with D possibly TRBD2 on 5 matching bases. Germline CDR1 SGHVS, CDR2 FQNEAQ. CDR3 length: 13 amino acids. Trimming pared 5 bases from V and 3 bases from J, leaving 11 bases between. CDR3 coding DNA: TGTGCCAGCAGCCAGCGGAGAGACTACGAGCAGTACTTC. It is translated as CASSQRRDYEQYF.

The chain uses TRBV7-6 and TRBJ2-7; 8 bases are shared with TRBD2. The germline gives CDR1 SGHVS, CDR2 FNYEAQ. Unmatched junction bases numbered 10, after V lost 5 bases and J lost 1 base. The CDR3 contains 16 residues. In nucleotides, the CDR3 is TGTGCCAGCAGCATTAAAGCGGGGGCCTTTTCCTACGAGCAGTACTTC. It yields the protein CASSIKAGAFSYEQYF.

Here the CDR3 reads CASREDRGNTEAFF. CDR3 nucleotides: TGCGCCAGCAGGGAGGACAGGGGAAACACTGAAGCTTTCTTT. This chain uses TRBV5-1 with TRBJ1-1, with 9 bases that match TRBD1. There are 14 residues in the CDR3. The V gene end was trimmed by 5 bases and the J gene end by 2 bases; junction bases not matched to a gene: 4. CDR1 and CDR2 (germline): SGHRS, YFSETQ.

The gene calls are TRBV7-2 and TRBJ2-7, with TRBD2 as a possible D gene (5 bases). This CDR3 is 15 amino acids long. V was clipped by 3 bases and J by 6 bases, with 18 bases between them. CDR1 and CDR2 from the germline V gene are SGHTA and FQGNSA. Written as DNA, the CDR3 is TGTGCCAGCAGCTTTCCCCTGGGGAGTAGTGGCGAGCAGTACTTC. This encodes CASSFPLGSSGEQYF.

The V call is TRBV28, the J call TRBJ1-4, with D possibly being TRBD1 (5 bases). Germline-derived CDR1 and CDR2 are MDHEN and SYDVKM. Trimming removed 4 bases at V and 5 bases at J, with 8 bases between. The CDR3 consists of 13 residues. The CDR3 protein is CASSSGGNEKLFF. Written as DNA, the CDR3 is TGTGCCAGCAGTTCTGGGGGGAATGAAAAACTGTTTTTT.

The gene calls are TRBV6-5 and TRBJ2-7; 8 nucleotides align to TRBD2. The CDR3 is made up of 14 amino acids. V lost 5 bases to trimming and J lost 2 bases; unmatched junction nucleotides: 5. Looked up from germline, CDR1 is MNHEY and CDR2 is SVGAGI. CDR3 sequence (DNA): TGTGCCAGCAGTCCGAGCGGGGGACCCTACGAGCAGTACTTC. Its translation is CASSPSGGPYEQYF.

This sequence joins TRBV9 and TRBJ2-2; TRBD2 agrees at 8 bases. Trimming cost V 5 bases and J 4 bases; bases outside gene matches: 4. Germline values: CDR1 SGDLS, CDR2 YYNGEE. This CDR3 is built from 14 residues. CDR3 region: CASRETSGTGELFF. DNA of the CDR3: TGTGCCAGCAGAGAAACTAGCGGCACCGGGGAGCTGTTTTTT. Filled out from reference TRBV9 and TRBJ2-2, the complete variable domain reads DSGVTQTPKHLITATGQRVTLRCSPRSGDLSVYWYQQSLDQGLQFLIQYYNGEERAKGNILERFSAQQFPDLHSELNLSSLELGDSALYFCASRETSGTGELFFGEGSRLTVL.